The rows below give T cell receptor beta chains drawn from one sample of a study of PD-1 blockade in classical Hodgkin lymphoma. Libraries were prepared by immunoSEQ multiplex PCR; TCRdb keeps only in-frame clonotypes and omits some of them. Among some 96,000 clones listed, about 92% were seen once. The starting material was peripheral blood mononuclear cells (PBMCs), obtained before the fourth cycle of nivolumab. The origin of the receptors is a human donor with classical Hodgkin lymphoma. Both conserved end residues are part of each CDR3. Fields, in order: V gene, clone size, J gene, D gene, CDR3 protein, CDR3 DNA. A D gene is named only where the DNA matches it firmly. Clone sizes are given selectively: once, few, many, or a class where the clone is expanded.

V: TRBV29-1
size: NA
J: TRBJ1-1
D: NA
CDR3: CSVYPARIRNTEAFF
DNA: TGCAGCGTTTACCCAGCCCGAATCCGGAACACTGAAGCTTTCTTT

V: TRBV10-1
size: NA
J: TRBJ1-2
D: NA
CDR3: CASSENPVVGYTF
DNA: TGCGCCAGCAGTGAGAACCCGGTTGTTGGCTACACCTTC

V: TRBV5-4
size: NA
J: TRBJ2-6
D: NA
CDR3: CASSLSGARPGANVLTF
DNA: TGTGCCAGCAGCTTGTCGGGTGCCCGTCCTGGGGCCAACGTCCTGACTTTC

V: TRBV7-2
size: NA
J: TRBJ1-5
D: TRBD1
CDR3: CASSKTGGFNQPQHF
DNA: TGTGCCAGCAGCAAAACAGGGGGCTTTAACCAGCCCCAGCATTTT

V: TRBV6-1
size: NA
J: TRBJ1-5
D: TRBD1
CDR3: CASRETGGGKPQHF
DNA: TGTGCCAGCAGGGAGACAGGGGGCGGTAAGCCCCAGCATTTT

V: TRBV4-2
size: NA
J: TRBJ2-7
D: TRBD2
CDR3: CASSHLSGSSYEQYF
DNA: TGTGCCAGCAGCCACCTTAGCGGGAGTTCCTACGAGCAGTACTTC

V: TRBV28
size: NA
J: TRBJ2-7
D: TRBD2
CDR3: CASSPHPGLAGSYEQYF
DNA: TGTGCCAGCAGTCCCCATCCGGGACTAGCGGGGTCCTACGAGCAGTACTTC

V: TRBV5-1
size: NA
J: TRBJ1-3
D: NA
CDR3: CASSHNLQGAGNTIYF
DNA: TGCGCCAGCAGCCACAACTTACAGGGTGCCGGAAACACCATATATTTT

V: TRBV28
size: NA
J: TRBJ2-5
D: NA
CDR3: CASIKGGLETQYF
DNA: TGTGCCAGCATTAAGGGGGGATTGGAGACCCAGTACTTC

V: TRBV19
size: NA
J: TRBJ1-2
D: TRBD1
CDR3: CASHQLGQGLNYGYTF
DNA: TGTGCCAGCCACCAACTTGGACAGGGACTGAACTATGGCTACACCTTC

V: TRBV7-9
size: NA
J: TRBJ1-2
D: TRBD1
CDR3: CASSLAGAGGAYGYTF
DNA: TGTGCCAGCAGCTTAGCGGGGGCAGGGGGCGCTTATGGCTACACCTTC

V: TRBV10-3
size: NA
J: TRBJ2-1
D: TRBD2
CDR3: CAISESGTSGNNEQFF
DNA: TGTGCCATCAGTGAGTCCGGGACTAGCGGAAACAATGAGCAGTTCTTC

V: TRBV10-2
size: NA
J: TRBJ1-5
D: TRBD1
CDR3: CASGDRGSQPQHF
DNA: TGCGCCAGCGGCGACAGGGGGAGTCAGCCCCAGCATTTT

V: TRBV10-2
size: NA
J: TRBJ1-4
D: NA
CDR3: CASSESWGYNEKLFF
DNA: TGCGCCAGCAGTGAGTCATGGGGTTATAATGAAAAACTGTTTTTT

V: TRBV7-9
size: NA
J: TRBJ1-1
D: TRBD1
CDR3: CASSYYRGRSTEAFF
DNA: TGTGCCAGCAGCTATTACAGGGGGCGAAGTACTGAAGCTTTCTTT

V: TRBV30
size: NA
J: TRBJ2-3
D: NA
CDR3: CAWSGTITDTQYF
DNA: TGTGCCTGGAGTGGGACTATCACAGATACGCAGTATTTT

V: TRBV10-3
size: NA
J: TRBJ2-7
D: NA
CDR3: CAISATEYEQYF
DNA: TGTGCCATCAGTGCGACAGAGTACGAGCAGTACTTC

V: TRBV6-5
size: few
J: TRBJ1-5
D: NA
CDR3: CASSYRQSNQPQHF
DNA: TGTGCCAGCAGTTACAGACAGAGCAATCAGCCCCAGCATTTT

V: TRBV6-1
size: once
J: TRBJ1-2
D: TRBD1
CDR3: CASSRTGGKGYTF
DNA: TGTGCCAGCAGCCGCACAGGGGGTAAGGGCTACACCTTC

V: TRBV27
size: NA
J: TRBJ2-3
D: TRBD2
CDR3: CASSLSTLAGAPDTQYF
DNA: TGTGCCAGCAGTTTATCGACTCTAGCGGGAGCCCCCGATACGCAGTATTTT

V: TRBV5-1
size: once
J: TRBJ1-1
D: TRBD1
CDR3: CASKVSTGQVNTEAFF
DNA: TGCGCCAGCAAGGTTAGTACTGGACAGGTGAACACTGAAGCTTTCTTT

V: TRBV19
size: NA
J: TRBJ2-7
D: NA
CDR3: CATNPSPGNGHEQYF
DNA: TGTGCCACTAACCCTTCCCCGGGGAATGGCCACGAGCAGTACTTC

V: TRBV10-3
size: NA
J: TRBJ1-2
D: NA
CDR3: CAISGAWQFLEGYGYTF
DNA: TGTGCCATCAGTGGGGCGTGGCAGTTCCTCGAAGGGTATGGCTACACCTTC

V: TRBV5-1
size: NA
J: TRBJ2-7
D: TRBD1
CDR3: CASSPGTGLYEQYF
DNA: TGCGCCAGCAGCCCCGGGACAGGATTATACGAGCAGTACTTC

V: TRBV9
size: NA
J: TRBJ2-1
D: NA
CDR3: CASSVEGFRGQFF
DNA: TGTGCCAGCAGCGTAGAGGGGTTTCGAGGGCAGTTCTTC

V: TRBV28
size: NA
J: TRBJ2-7
D: NA
CDR3: CASSLWEGSRTYEQYF
DNA: TGTGCCAGCAGTTTATGGGAGGGGTCGAGAACCTACGAGCAGTACTTC

V: TRBV2
size: NA
J: TRBJ2-4
D: NA
CDR3: CASNSGVDIQYF
DNA: TGTGCCAGCAATTCAGGGGTAGACATTCAGTACTTC

V: TRBV30
size: once
J: TRBJ2-1
D: TRBD1
CDR3: CAWSRTGGLDEQFF
DNA: TGTGCCTGGAGTAGGACAGGGGGCTTAGATGAGCAGTTCTTC

V: TRBV15
size: NA
J: TRBJ1-4
D: NA
CDR3: CATSRGGRTVEKLFF
DNA: TGTGCCACCAGCAGAGGAGGTCGAACAGTCGAAAAACTGTTTTTT

V: TRBV6-5
size: NA
J: TRBJ2-7
D: TRBD1
CDR3: CASRTGTGLYEQYF
DNA: TGTGCCAGCAGGACCGGGACAGGTCTCTACGAGCAGTACTTC

V: TRBV5-6
size: NA
J: TRBJ2-7
D: NA
CDR3: CASSFRTGNLFYEQYF
DNA: TGTGCCAGCAGCTTCCGAACCGGGAACTTGTTCTACGAGCAGTACTTC

V: TRBV7-9
size: NA
J: TRBJ2-3
D: TRBD2
CDR3: CASSGRVSSGRGTDTQYF
DNA: TGTGCCAGCAGCGGCCGCGTCTCTAGCGGGAGGGGCACAGATACGCAGTATTTT

V: TRBV6-4
size: NA
J: TRBJ1-5
D: NA
CDR3: CASSDSPSPDQPQHF
DNA: TGTGCCAGCAGTGACTCCCCCTCGCCCGATCAGCCCCAGCATTTT

V: TRBV2
size: NA
J: TRBJ2-2
D: TRBD1
CDR3: CASNTGGSTGELFF
DNA: TGTGCCAGCAACACAGGGGGTAGCACCGGGGAGCTGTTTTTT

V: TRBV6-1
size: NA
J: TRBJ2-2
D: TRBD1
CDR3: CASSESSPGQGASGELFF
DNA: TGTGCCAGCAGTGAATCCTCGCCGGGACAGGGGGCGTCCGGGGAGCTGTTTTTT

V: TRBV11-2
size: once
J: TRBJ2-4
D: NA
CDR3: CASSLVRTGKNIQYF
DNA: TGTGCCAGCAGCTTAGTTAGGACTGGCAAAAACATTCAGTACTTC

V: TRBV28
size: once
J: TRBJ1-4
D: TRBD1
CDR3: CASRSGQGGGKLFF
DNA: TGTGCCAGCAGGTCGGGACAGGGAGGCGGAAAACTGTTTTTT

V: TRBV7-9
size: NA
J: TRBJ2-7
D: NA
CDR3: CASSSLSYEQYF
DNA: TGTGCCAGCAGCTCTCTGAGCTACGAGCAGTACTTC

V: TRBV27
size: NA
J: TRBJ1-6
D: NA
CDR3: CASTRRDTNSPLHF
DNA: TGTGCCAGCACCCGCCGGGACACCAATTCACCCCTCCACTTT

V: TRBV4-2
size: NA
J: TRBJ2-5
D: TRBD2
CDR3: CASSQDRGLRGGTQYF
DNA: TGTGCCAGCAGCCAAGATCGGGGACTCCGCGGGGGGACCCAGTACTTC

V: TRBV5-1
size: NA
J: TRBJ2-1
D: TRBD2
CDR3: CASSSPPSGRLQSSYNEQFF
DNA: TGCGCCAGCAGCTCCCCCCCTAGCGGCCGTCTTCAAAGCTCCTACAATGAGCAGTTCTTC

V: TRBV6-1
size: NA
J: TRBJ1-2
D: TRBD1
CDR3: CASSEQTGGRSNYGYTF
DNA: TGTGCCAGCAGTGAACAAACAGGGGGCCGCTCTAACTATGGCTACACCTTC

V: TRBV11-2
size: NA
J: TRBJ2-2
D: NA
CDR3: CASSHRRTGELFF
DNA: TGTGCCAGCAGCCATCGGAGAACCGGGGAGCTGTTTTTT

V: TRBV10-3
size: NA
J: TRBJ2-7
D: TRBD2
CDR3: CAISGPSGSSTYEQYF
DNA: TGTGCCATCAGTGGGCCTAGCGGGAGTTCGACCTACGAGCAGTACTTC

V: TRBV9
size: NA
J: TRBJ2-3
D: NA
CDR3: CASSAIMDTQYF
DNA: TGTGCCAGCAGCGCGATTATGGATACGCAGTATTTT

V: TRBV7-9
size: NA
J: TRBJ2-7
D: NA
CDR3: CASTGQYTYEQYF
DNA: TGTGCCAGCACGGGGCAGTACACCTACGAGCAGTACTTC

V: TRBV7-2
size: NA
J: TRBJ1-1
D: NA
CDR3: CASSLSPGNTEAFF
DNA: TGTGCCAGCAGCTTATCCCCTGGGAACACTGAAGCTTTCTTT

V: TRBV6-5
size: NA
J: TRBJ2-2
D: TRBD2
CDR3: CASSRASGFGELFF
DNA: TGTGCCAGCAGTCGAGCTAGCGGGTTCGGGGAGCTGTTTTTT

V: TRBV6-6
size: NA
J: TRBJ2-7
D: NA
CDR3: CASSPSPYEQYF
DNA: TGTGCCAGCAGTCCCTCCCCATACGAGCAGTACTTC

V: TRBV9
size: NA
J: TRBJ2-3
D: TRBD2
CDR3: CASSTRLALRTDTQYF
DNA: TGTGCCAGCAGCACCAGACTAGCCCTAAGAACAGATACGCAGTATTTT

V: TRBV28
size: NA
J: TRBJ1-4
D: NA
CDR3: CASEDWDAKGKKLFF
DNA: TGTGCCAGCGAGGACTGGGACGCCAAGGGCAAAAAACTGTTTTTT

V: TRBV5-1
size: NA
J: TRBJ2-3
D: NA
CDR3: CASSPTLSRGTDTQYF
DNA: TGCGCCAGCAGCCCGACCTTGAGTAGGGGCACAGATACGCAGTATTTT

V: TRBV18
size: NA
J: TRBJ2-1
D: NA
CDR3: CASSPPGRPNEQFF
DNA: TGTGCCAGCTCACCCCCGGGTCGTCCCAATGAGCAGTTCTTC

V: TRBV6-1
size: NA
J: TRBJ2-3
D: NA
CDR3: CASTYQPLGTDTQYF
DNA: TGTGCCAGCACCTACCAGCCTCTGGGCACAGATACGCAGTATTTT

V: TRBV21-1
size: NA
J: TRBJ1-5
D: NA
CDR3: CASSKGNQPQHF
DNA: TGTGCCAGCAGCAAAGGTAATCAGCCCCAGCATTTT

V: TRBV6-5
size: NA
J: TRBJ1-1
D: NA
CDR3: CASSGRKNTEAFF
DNA: TGTGCCAGCAGTGGAAGAAAGAACACTGAAGCTTTCTTT

V: TRBV28
size: NA
J: TRBJ1-5
D: NA
CDR3: CASSLAWGSQPQHF
DNA: TGTGCCAGCAGTTTGGCCTGGGGGAGTCAGCCCCAGCATTTT

V: TRBV29-1
size: NA
J: TRBJ2-1
D: TRBD2
CDR3: CSVGLAGDGEQFF
DNA: TGCAGCGTTGGGCTAGCGGGAGACGGTGAGCAGTTCTTC

V: TRBV4-1
size: NA
J: TRBJ2-3
D: NA
CDR3: CASSQDRRPDTQYF
DNA: TGCGCCAGCAGCCAAGATCGAAGACCCGATACGCAGTATTTT

V: TRBV5-4
size: NA
J: TRBJ2-5
D: NA
CDR3: CASSPRPGQGQETQYF
DNA: TGTGCCAGCAGCCCGAGACCGGGACAAGGCCAAGAGACCCAGTACTTC